This T cell receptor beta chain was identified in a study of T cell responses to AZD1222 COVID-19 vaccine. About the research overall: Second doses were pooled across both intervals (about 4 or about 12 weeks). Study outcomes and limitations: Just six AZD1222 recipients tested seropositive at baseline.

Details on this clone: As yet, its antigen is unknown.

Germline assignment: CDR1 SEHNR and CDR2 FQNEAQ (reference sequence). J lost 1 base, V lost 4 bases, and 14 bases had no gene match. The CDR3 runs to 18 residues. The table came from immunoSEQ multiplex PCR; TCRdb's copy has only in-frame clones and leaves some out. The sample includes some 120,000 clones, 70% to 90% of them seen just once. The sequences come from peripheral blood, collected on day 0 of AZD1222 vaccination. The V and J genes are TRBV7-9 and TRBJ1-1; 8 nucleotides match TRBD1. This receptor was obtained from an adult in good health. CDR3 nucleotides: TGTGCCAGCAGCTCCCCTGGGCAGGGGGCTTCCGAGAACACTGAAGCTTTCTTT. Encoded protein: CASSSPGQGASENTEAFF.